This T cell receptor (beta chain) emerged from a study of OX40 agonist ivuxolimab in advanced cancers. Turning to the study itself: In three patients, partial responses were observed, one with hepatocellular carcinoma and two with cutaneous melanoma.

TCRdb's copy holds only in-frame clones and misses some; the assay was immunoSEQ multiplex PCR. The sample has fewer than 85,000 clones, 86% seen once. Here the sequenced sample was CD4+ or CD8+ T cells sorted from blood, taken in a trial of the OX40 agonist ivuxolimab. The receptor's source is an adult with an advanced solid tumor such as melanoma, head and neck, liver or kidney cancer.

CDR3 amino acids: CASSSRDFTDTQYF. Here the CDR3 DNA reads TGCGCCAGCAGCTCCAGGGACTTCACAGATACGCAGTATTTT. The chain has TRBV5-1 and TRBJ2-3; D possibly corresponds to TRBD2 (6 bases). Germline V gene lookup returns CDR1 SGHRS and CDR2 YFSETQ. Trimming took 3 bases from V and 2 from J, leaving 10 bases between them. This CDR3 contains 14 residues.